These T cell receptor beta chains were read from a single sample in a study of PD-L1 blockade in urothelial cancer. Libraries were prepared by immunoSEQ multiplex PCR; TCRdb keeps only in-frame clonotypes and omits some of them. The table has 95,000 to 100,000 clones, around 87% seen once. The source material was PBMCs, sampled around atezolizumab (anti-PD-L1) treatment. Source of these receptors: a man between 60 and 70 years old with urothelial cancer. CDR3s include the opening cysteine and the closing phenylalanine or tryptophan. D genes are given only for firm matches. Clone size is shown for a subset of rows, as once, few, many or a class of expanded clone.

d_call	j_call	clone_size	v_call	cdr3_nt	cdr3_aa
TRBD1	TRBJ2-7	few	TRBV5-1	TGCGCCAGCAGCTATGACTCGGGACAGGGGTCCTACGAGCAGTACTTC	CASSYDSGQGSYEQYF
TRBD2	TRBJ2-5	-	TRBV30	TGTGCCTGCCCATATTGGGGAGGGGAGACCCAGTACTTC	CACPYWGGETQYF
TRBD1	TRBJ2-7	-	TRBV9	TGTGCCAGCAGCGTAGGTGGCCGGGACAGCTACGAGCAGTACTTC	CASSVGGRDSYEQYF
-	TRBJ1-4	-	TRBV28	TGTGCCAGCAGACCTCAGGGGCGGAATGAAAAACTGTTTTTT	CASRPQGRNEKLFF
TRBD1	TRBJ2-2	-	TRBV7-6	TGTGCCAGCAGCTTATATGGACAGGGAAACACCGGGGAGCTGTTTTTT	CASSLYGQGNTGELFF
-	TRBJ2-7	-	TRBV7-2	TGTGCCAGCAGTCAACAATATGAGCAGTACTTC	CASSQQYEQYF
-	TRBJ1-4	-	TRBV5-4	TGTGCCAGCAGCTTGCGGGGGAATGAAAAACTGTTTTTT	CASSLRGNEKLFF
-	TRBJ1-2	-	TRBV19	TGTGCCAGTAGTGCTCAGGGCTATGGCTACACCTTC	CASSAQGYGYTF
TRBD2	TRBJ2-7	-	TRBV5-8	TGTGCCAGCAGCCTCGGACTAGCGGGAGGGTCACCCCGTACATACGAGCAGTACTTC	CASSLGLAGGSPRTYEQYF
-	TRBJ1-3	-	TRBV5-1	TGCGCCGCCCGGACGGGGAGTAACAGAAACACCATATATTTT	CAARTGSNRNTIYF
-	TRBJ2-7	once	TRBV7-3	TGTGCCAGCAGCTTAGGAGGGGGCGCAGCCTACGAGCAGTACTTC	CASSLGGGAAYEQYF
TRBD1	TRBJ1-5	-	TRBV7-2	TGTGCCAGCAGCTTAGGACAGGGGGCAGGGCAGCCCCAGCATTTT	CASSLGQGAGQPQHF
-	TRBJ2-5	-	TRBV5-6	TGTGCCAGCAGCCAGAGACTGACCCAAGAGACCCAGTACTTC	CASSQRLTQETQYF
-	TRBJ2-7	-	TRBV12-2	TGTGCAAGTCGCTTAGAAGGACTAGCGGACAAAAACTACTCCTACGAGCAGTACTTC	CASRLEGLADKNYSYEQYF
-	TRBJ2-7	-	TRBV5-1	TGCGCCAGCAGCTTGGCCGGGAACGAGCAGTACTTC	CASSLAGNEQYF
-	TRBJ2-5	-	TRBV5-1	TGCGCCAGCAGCCCTACCGGCAGGCCAGAGACCCAGTACTTC	CASSPTGRPETQYF
TRBD1	TRBJ1-1	-	TRBV19	TGTGCCAGTAGTCAGGGGGCGACGAACACTGAAGCTTTCTTT	CASSQGATNTEAFF
-	TRBJ2-1	-	TRBV9	TGTGCCAGCAGCGTAGGACAGCCTCGGGATGAGCAGTTCTTC	CASSVGQPRDEQFF
TRBD1	TRBJ1-3	-	TRBV6-1	TGTGCCAGCGGGACAGGGGCTATCTCTGGAAACACCATATATTTT	CASGTGAISGNTIYF
TRBD2	TRBJ2-3	once	TRBV5-4	TGTGCCAGCAGCTTGGGAGGGACTAGCGGGGCAGATACGCAGTATTTT	CASSLGGTSGADTQYF
-	TRBJ1-1	-	TRBV6-1	TGTGCCAGCAGTCTTCCTCTTGAAGCTTTCTTT	CASSLPLEAFF
-	TRBJ1-5	-	TRBV6-1	TGTGCCAGCAGTGAAAAAGGGAGGATGCATCAGCCCCAGCATTTT	CASSEKGRMHQPQHF
TRBD2	TRBJ2-1	-	TRBV5-1	TGCGCCAGCAGCTTGGTGGGACTAGCGGCTTACAATGAGCAGTTCTTC	CASSLVGLAAYNEQFF
TRBD1	TRBJ1-2	few	TRBV10-2	TGCGCCAGCAGAGACCGGGACAGGGCTTATGGCTACACCTTC	CASRDRDRAYGYTF
-	TRBJ2-1	-	TRBV29-1	TGCAGCGCCGCAACAGGAGGGGGGGTCAATGAGCAGTTCTTC	CSAATGGGVNEQFF
TRBD1	TRBJ2-2	-	TRBV18	TGTGCCAGCTCACCGACAGGGATAAGTACCGGGGAGCTGTTTTTT	CASSPTGISTGELFF
TRBD1	TRBJ1-1	-	TRBV28	TGTGCCAGCAGCGGGACAGCTCAGAGAGCTTTCTTT	CASSGTAQRAFF
-	TRBJ2-7	-	TRBV30	TGTGCCTGGGTCAAAAGAAGCCGGGAAACGGACGAGCAGTACTTC	CAWVKRSRETDEQYF
-	TRBJ2-7	once	TRBV30	TGTGCCTGGAGTAAAACGGGAGTTTCCTACGAGCAGTACTTC	CAWSKTGVSYEQYF
TRBD1	TRBJ2-7	-	TRBV4-2	TGTGCCAGCAGCCGGGGGGGACAGGGGGGGAGAGAGCAGTACTTC	CASSRGGQGGREQYF
-	TRBJ2-1	-	TRBV7-3	TGTGCCAGCAGCCCCGTTGCGGGGAGCTCCTACAATGAGCAGTTCTTC	CASSPVAGSSYNEQFF
TRBD1	TRBJ1-2	-	TRBV6-5	TGTGCCAGCAGTTACCTGGACAGGACTAACTATGGCTACACCTTC	CASSYLDRTNYGYTF
TRBD1	TRBJ2-1	-	TRBV5-4	TGTGCCAGCAGCTTGGGAGGGGGCCACGGCAATGAGCAGTTCTTC	CASSLGGGHGNEQFF
-	TRBJ2-1	-	TRBV5-1	TGCGCCAGCAGCCCAGGTGGTAGCGGATACAATGAGCAGTTCTTC	CASSPGGSGYNEQFF